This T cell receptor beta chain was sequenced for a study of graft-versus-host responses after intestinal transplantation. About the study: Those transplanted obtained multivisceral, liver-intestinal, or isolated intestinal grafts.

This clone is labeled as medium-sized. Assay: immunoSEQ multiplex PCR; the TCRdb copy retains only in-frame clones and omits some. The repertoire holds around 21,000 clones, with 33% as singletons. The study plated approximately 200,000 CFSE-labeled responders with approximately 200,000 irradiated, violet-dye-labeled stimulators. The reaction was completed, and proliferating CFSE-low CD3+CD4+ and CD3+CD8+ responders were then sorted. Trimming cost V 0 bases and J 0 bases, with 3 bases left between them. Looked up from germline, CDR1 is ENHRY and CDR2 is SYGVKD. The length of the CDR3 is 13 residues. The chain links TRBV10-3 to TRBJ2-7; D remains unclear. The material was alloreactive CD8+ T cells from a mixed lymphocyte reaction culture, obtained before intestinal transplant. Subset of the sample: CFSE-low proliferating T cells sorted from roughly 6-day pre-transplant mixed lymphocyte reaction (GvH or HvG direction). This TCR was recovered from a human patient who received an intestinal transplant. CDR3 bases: TGTGCCATCAGTGAGTCGAACTCCTACGAGCAGTACTTC. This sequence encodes CAISESNSYEQYF.